These 19 T cell receptor beta chains share one sample of origin, sequenced in a study of T-cell memory formation after mild COVID-19. One entry per CDR3 protein results from TCRdb running MiXCR on the 5' RACE reads. In the table there are some 410,000 distinct CDR3 sequences, under 25% of which are singletons. Sequencing input: PBMCs or a T cell subset sorted from them (not recorded which). The receptors were gathered from an adult woman who had mild COVID-19 (a few samples of this study predate the infection). Cell type and time point are not known.

The chain is built from TRBV18 and TRBJ1-2; a weak D match, TRBD1 (5 bases). The germline gives CDR1 KGHSH, CDR2 LQKENI. The CDR3 extends over 13 amino acids. Trimming cost V 8 bases and J 7 bases, with 17 bases left between them. The chain's CDR3 is CASRTTAGLGYTF. For the CDR3, the DNA is TGTGCCAGCCGAACGACAGCAGGGCTTGGCTACACCTTC.

V and J are TRBV7-8 and TRBJ2-2; 8 bases line up with TRBD2. The CDR3 sequence is 17 residues long. The germline V gene encodes CDR1 SGHVS and CDR2 FQNEAQ. The V gene end was trimmed by 0 bases and the J gene end by 1 base; junction bases not matched to a gene: 4. CDR3 region: CASSLAVAGGNTGELFF. CDR3 bases: TGTGCCAGCAGCTTAGCCGTGGCGGGAGGGAACACCGGGGAGCTGTTTTTT.

The chain employs TRBV6-4 and TRBJ1-2; no clear D. This CDR3 is 14 amino acids long. Germline loops: CDR1 MRHNA, CDR2 SNTAGT. The germline V and J ends were trimmed by 6 bases and 4 bases, with 15 bases remaining between them. Here the CDR3 reads CASSRTFPGYGYTF. The CDR3 bases are TGTGCCAGCAGCCGAACCTTTCCTGGCTATGGCTACACCTTC.

V gene TRBV28 combines with J gene TRBJ2-7; 10 nucleotides match TRBD2. Germline CDR1 MDHEN, CDR2 SYDVKM. The CDR3 covers 19 residues. V shed 5 bases and J 1 base; nucleotides not matched to a gene: 17. The CDR3 nucleotides are TGTGCCAGCAGTCCGTTAGCGGGAGGAATAACCCCTCGTTCCTACGAGCAGTACTTC. This translates into CASSPLAGGITPRSYEQYF.

This clonotype has only a few counts. The rearrangement uses TRBV3-1 and TRBJ1-1; tentatively, D is TRBD1 (6 bases). This CDR3 is 13 amino acids long. Germline loops: CDR1 LGHDT, CDR2 YNNKEL (reference sequence). Trimming cost V 4 bases and J 11 bases, with 17 bases left between them. As DNA, the CDR3 is TGTGCCAGCAGCCCTAACCCCCAGGGGAGGGCTTTCTTT. Amino acid sequence: CASSPNPQGRAFF.

This chain uses TRBV15 with TRBJ2-4, with D possibly being TRBD2 (5 bases). V was shortened by 0 bases and J by 8 bases, with 14 bases between the two germline ends. Germline V lookup: CDR1 LNHNV, CDR2 YYDKDF (reference sequence). The CDR3 consists of 15 residues. Here the CDR3 reads CATSRDHEGSDIQYF. The CDR3, as DNA: TGTGCCACCAGCAGAGATCATGAGGGTTCGGACATTCAGTACTTC. Combining the CDR3 with reference TRBV15 and TRBJ2-4 gives the whole variable domain DAMVIQNPRYQVTQFGKPVTLSCSQTLNHNVMYWYQQKSSQAPKLLFHYYDKDFNNEADTPDNFQSRRPNTSFCFLDIRSPGLGDTAMYLCATSRDHEGSDIQYFGAGTRLSVL.

The chain joins TRBV10-2 to TRBJ2-3, with D perhaps TRBD2 (5 bases). The CDR3 length is 16 residues. V lost 4 bases, J lost 0 bases, and 14 bases lay in between. The germline V gene encodes CDR1 WSHSY and CDR2 SAAADI. CDR3 region: CASSGVASSSTDTQYF. The DNA of the CDR3 is TGCGCCAGCAGTGGTGTGGCTAGCTCTAGCACAGATACGCAGTATTTT.

In its sample, this clonotype was seen a few times. The chain has TRBV20-1 and TRBJ1-1, with a possible D match to TRBD1 (6 bases). The V end was cut by 0 bases, the J end by 6 bases, with 11 bases between. This CDR3 comprises 13 residues. Germline V CDR1 and CDR2: DFQATT, SNEGSKA (reference sequence). CDR3 loop: CSAREGRGPEAFF. The CDR3 nucleotides are TGCAGTGCTAGAGAAGGCAGGGGCCCTGAAGCTTTCTTT.

The chain carries TRBV14 and TRBJ2-3; D gene unclear. CDR3 length equals 17 residues. Germline V gene data show CDR1 as SGHDN and CDR2 as FVKESK. Trimming stripped 3 bases from V and 1 base from J, with 17 bases between. The CDR3 region has the DNA TGTGCCAGCAGCCAGGTTAAACCAGGAGCTGGCACAGATACGCAGTATTTT. Protein product: CASSQVKPGAGTDTQYF. The whole variable domain, remainder taken from reference TRBV14 and TRBJ2-3, is EAGVTQFPSHSVIEKGQTVTLRCDPISGHDNLYWYRRVMGKEIKFLLHFVKESKQDESGMPNNRFLAERTGGTYSTLKVQPAELEDSGVYFCASSQVKPGAGTDTQYFGPGTRLTVL.

The J gene is TRBJ2-3, the V gene TRBV20-1; 8 bases line up with TRBD1. Germline-derived CDR1 and CDR2 are DFQATT and SNEGSKA (reference sequence). V lost 4 bases to trimming and J lost 5 bases; unmatched junction nucleotides: 5. The CDR3 spans 13 residues. The CDR3 DNA reads TGCAGTGCTATGGACAGGGTAGGAGATACGCAGTATTTT. Amino acid sequence: CSAMDRVGDTQYF.

The rearrangement uses TRBV29-1 and TRBJ1-5, with a tentative D call TRBD1 (5 bases). The CDR3 extends over 12 amino acids. V lost 7 bases and J lost 8, with 15 bases in between. The germline gives CDR1 SQVTM, CDR2 ANQGSEA. The CDR3, as DNA: TGCAGCGCTAGAGACAGCCTTGAGCCCCAGCATTTT. Translated, it gives CSARDSLEPQHF. Complete variable domain (other parts from reference TRBV29-1 and TRBJ1-5): SAVISQKPSRDICQRGTSLTIQCQVDSQVTMMFWYRQQPGQSLTLIATANQGSEATYESGFVIDKFPISRPNLTFSTLTVSNMSPEDSSIYLCSARDSLEPQHFGDGTRLSIL.

The chain links TRBV7-9 to TRBJ2-2; D may match TRBD1 or TRBD2 (5 bases each). The CDR3 is made up of 16 amino acids. Germline V CDR1 and CDR2: SEHNR, FQNEAQ (reference sequence). V dropped 5 bases and J dropped 5 bases, with 18 bases sitting between them. CDR3 protein: CASSDVLGALTGELFF. CDR3 sequence (DNA): TGTGCCAGCAGCGATGTCCTCGGGGCCCTTACCGGGGAGCTGTTTTTT.

This clonotype was seen just once. The chain is built from TRBV27 and TRBJ2-5; TRBD1 or TRBD2 may be the D gene (5 bases each). This CDR3 comprises 13 residues. V was trimmed by 5 bases and J by 7 bases, leaving 14 bases between them. Looked up from germline, CDR1 is MNHEY and CDR2 is SMNVEV (reference sequence). DNA for the CDR3: TGTGCCAGCAGTCTGGGGGTGACGGGGACCCAGTACTTC. Translating it yields CASSLGVTGTQYF.

The chain employs TRBV7-2 and TRBJ1-1, with D perhaps TRBD1 (5 bases). This CDR3 is built from 14 residues. Germline-derived CDR1 and CDR2 are SGHTA and FQGNSA. Trimming took 5 bases from V and 1 from J, leaving 11 bases between them. CDR3 DNA: TGTGCCAGCAGCCTACGGGGCGAGAACACTGAAGCTTTCTTT. Translating it yields CASSLRGENTEAFF.

This clonotype was detected only a few times. V is TRBV5-1 and J is TRBJ2-7, with D perhaps matching TRBD1 (5 bases). Trimming shortened V by 5 bases and J by 0 bases, and 18 bases separated the two germline ends. The CDR3 runs to 16 residues. Germline V gene lookup returns CDR1 SGHRS and CDR2 YFSETQ. In DNA form, the CDR3 reads TGCGCCAGCAGAACGACCCAAGGGGCCCTCTCCTACGAGCAGTACTTC. This gives the protein CASRTTQGALSYEQYF.

The chain combines TRBV20-1 with TRBJ2-2; 8 bases agree with TRBD2. The CDR3 is 15 amino acids. V gave up 5 bases and J gave up 4 bases; unmatched junction bases: 9. Germline CDR1 reads DFQATT; CDR2 reads SNEGSKA (reference sequence). CDR3 protein: CSARPAGVLTGELFF. CDR3 sequence (DNA): TGCAGTGCTCGTCCAGCGGGAGTCCTCACCGGGGAGCTGTTTTTT.

This chain connects TRBV11-1 to TRBJ2-7; TRBD1 agrees at 7 bases. After removal of 8 bases from V and 2 bases from J, the junction contained 9 bases not matched to a gene. The length of the CDR3 is 14 residues. Looked up from germline, CDR1 is SGHAT and CDR2 is FQDESV (reference sequence). The CDR3 sequence: CASGVTGITYEQYF. The CDR3 coding sequence is TGTGCCAGCGGAGTGACAGGGATCACCTACGAGCAGTACTTC.

The gene calls are TRBV15 and TRBJ2-1; TRBD1 is a possible D gene (6 bases). Looked up from germline, CDR1 is LNHNV and CDR2 is YYDKDF (reference sequence). V dropped 5 bases and J dropped 2 bases, with 10 bases sitting between them. The CDR3 length is 14 residues. As DNA, the CDR3 is TGTGCCACCAGCCAGGGGCACGCCTACAATGAGCAGTTCTTC. It specifies CATSQGHAYNEQFF.

A single count supports this clonotype. This chain joins TRBV5-1 and TRBJ2-6, with D possibly being TRBD2 (6 bases). From germline, CDR1 is SGHRS and CDR2 YFSETQ. The CDR3 consists of 17 residues. The V and J ends lost 4 bases and 0 bases respectively, with 14 bases between them. CDR3 region: CASSRDLLASGANVLTF. CDR3 in DNA: TGCGCCAGCAGCCGGGACTTGCTTGCCTCTGGGGCCAACGTCCTGACTTTC. Filled out from reference TRBV5-1 and TRBJ2-6, the complete variable domain reads KAGVTQTPRYLIKTRGQQVTLSCSPISGHRSVSWYQQTPGQGLQFLFEYFSETQRNKGNFPGRFSGRQFSNSRSEMNVSTLELGDSALYLCASSRDLLASGANVLTFGAGSRLTVL.